The 7 T cell receptor beta chains below were found in one sample sequenced in a study of cytomegalovirus exposure and HLA in healthy donors. This table comes from immunoSEQ multiplex PCR, and its TCRdb copy is limited to in-frame clones, with some not included. The sample has roughly 270,000 clones; approximately 90% are singletons. The sample was PBMCs. All receptors derive from a woman younger than 30 in good health and CMV-seronegative.

This chain links TRBV14 with TRBJ1-2; 7 bases match TRBD1. CDR3 length equals 16 residues. Germline V gene lookup returns CDR1 SGHDN and CDR2 FVKESK. Germline trimming cut 1 base from V and 6 bases from J; bases unmatched to any gene: 11. The CDR3, as DNA: TGTGCCAGCAGCCAAGCTCCGACCGGGACAGTAAATGGCTACACCTTC. Residues: CASSQAPTGTVNGYTF.

The chain uses TRBV7-9 and TRBJ2-7; 11 nucleotides agree with TRBD1. J lost 7 bases, V lost 2 bases, and 4 bases had no gene match. The germline CDR1 and CDR2 sequences are SEHNR and FQNEAQ (reference sequence). The CDR3 is 14 residues long. The CDR3 bases are TGTGCCAGCAGCTTACGGGGGACAGGGGGAGAGCAGTACTTC. Translating it yields CASSLRGTGGEQYF.

This chain links TRBV28 with TRBJ1-5, with a possible D match to TRBD1 (6 bases). The CDR3 is 14 amino acids. Germline loops: CDR1 MDHEN, CDR2 SYDVKM. Trimming left V 4 bases short and J 2 bases short, with 9 bases between. The CDR3 DNA follows: TGTGCCAGCAGTTACAGGGTCGGCAATCAGCCCCAGCATTTT. Protein sequence: CASSYRVGNQPQHF.

This chain joins TRBV27 and TRBJ1-1, with 7 bases lining up with TRBD1. CDR1 is MNHEY, CDR2 SMNVEV, per germline (reference sequence). Unmatched junction bases numbered 2, after V lost 3 bases and J lost 1 base. The CDR3 runs to 14 residues. DNA for the CDR3: TGTGCCAGCAGTTTGTGGGACAGGAACACTGAAGCTTTCTTT. This gives the protein CASSLWDRNTEAFF.

The chain is built from TRBV6-5 and TRBJ2-1, with 8 bases aligning to TRBD1. V lost 6 bases and J lost 4; bases outside the gene matches: 2. The germline V gene encodes CDR1 MNHEY and CDR2 SVGAGI. CDR3 length: 13 residues. This CDR3 reads CASSRTGYNEQFF. DNA of the CDR3: TGTGCCAGCAGCAGGACAGGGTACAATGAGCAGTTCTTC.

The J gene is TRBJ1-6, the V gene TRBV15, with 7 bases aligning to TRBD1. The length of the CDR3 is 15 residues. Germline V lookup: CDR1 LNHNV, CDR2 YYDKDF (reference sequence). Trimming took 0 bases from V and 6 from J; bases not matched to a gene: 2. The CDR3 region is CATSRDDRVNSPLHF. In DNA form, the CDR3 reads TGTGCCACCAGCAGAGATGACAGGGTTAATTCACCCCTCCACTTT.

The V gene is TRBV19, the J gene TRBJ2-1, with a weak D call TRBD2 (5 bases). The CDR3 extends over 16 amino acids. Trimming took off 5 bases at V and 2 bases at J, with 16 bases between the two ends. Looked up from germline, CDR1 is LNHDA and CDR2 is SQIVND (reference sequence). The CDR3 spells CASSLFFGLPYNEQFF. The CDR3 DNA sequence: TGTGCCAGTAGTCTCTTCTTTGGACTGCCCTACAATGAGCAGTTCTTC.